This TCR beta chain appears in the sequencing data of a study of T cell responses to AZD1222 COVID-19 vaccine. Libraries were prepared by immunoSEQ multiplex PCR; TCRdb keeps only in-frame clonotypes and omits some of them. Among 100,000 to 150,000 clones listed, 70% to 90% were seen once. Study conclusions and caveats: Only five to seven AZD1222 recipients were seropositive at baseline.

The CDR3 extends over 15 amino acids. The V end lost 3 bases, the J end lost 3 bases, and 12 bases lay between the germline ends. Germline CDR1 and CDR2: MDHEN and SYDVKM. Notes on this clone: Its specificity is not known.

The sequence derives from an adult in good health. The sequenced sample was peripheral blood, obtained on day 0 of AZD1222 vaccination. The rearrangement links TRBV28 to TRBJ2-1, with a weak D call TRBD1 (7 bases). In DNA form, the CDR3 reads TGTGCCAGCAGTTTGGAGGGGGCGGTCTACAATGAGCAGTTCTTC. This sequence encodes CASSLEGAVYNEQFF.